This T cell receptor (beta chain) was recorded in a study of read filtering for tumor transcriptome and immune sequencing. Study information: After DNase treatment, RNA was made into whole-transcriptome libraries.

The V gene's germline CDR1 is WSHSY and CDR2 SAAADI. The CDR3 has 16 amino acids. Trimming cost V 4 bases and J 3 bases; bases outside gene matches: 8. Molecular barcoded adaptors covering alpha/delta and beta/gamma chains were used on approximately 400 ng RNA. TCRdb recomputed calls from the reads with MiXCR, one row per CDR3 protein. The sample holds 90,000 to 95,000 distinct CDR3 sequences; 20% to 25% are singletons and the top ten take approximately 10%. This clonotype was seen at least ten times. At the time of active disease, bone marrow was collected from every patient. The rearrangement uses TRBV10-2 and TRBJ2-3; TRBD2 matches at 9 bases. Sequenced material: a population of CD138-negative cells sorted from bone marrow. This receptor was obtained from a donor at least 40 years old with multiple myeloma. CDR3 residues: CASSGGGASGTDTQYF. CDR3 bases: TGCGCCAGCAGTGGCGGGGGGGCCTCGGGTACAGATACGCAGTATTTT.